This T cell receptor beta chain stems from a study of Graves' ophthalmopathy and Graves' hyperthyroidism. The CDR3 runs to 14 residues. The V and J ends lost 0 bases and 7 bases respectively, with 16 bases between them. The germline V gene has CDR1 DFQATT and CDR2 SNEGSKA (reference sequence). Hyperthyroidism in these 18- to 65-year-old patients was newly diagnosed, lasting under 2 months. The authors amplified TCR beta CDR3 regions from RNA transcripts. First-round RT-PCR employed HTBI primers, with a second-round multiplex PCR after it. One entry per CDR3 protein, called by TCRdb with MiXCR from the multiplex PCR reads. The repertoire consists of 500,000 to 700,000 distinct CDR3 sequences, with roughly 39% occurring once and the leading ten covering about 4.6%. This clonotype was seen just once. A much bigger clone sits one base away, suggesting this may be a read error.

Input material: peripheral blood or thyroid tissue (not recorded which). The chain links TRBV20-1 to TRBJ2-7; D is perhaps TRBD2 (6 bases). The receptor was isolated from an adult man with Graves' hyperthyroidism. The CDR3 nucleotides read TGCAGTGCTAGAGATTCGGAGGGCCCCGGGGAGCAGTACTTC. Its translation: CSARDSEGPGEQYF.